These 27 T cell receptor beta chains were sequenced from one sample in a study of blood T cells in healthy people across ages. Primers used in a second PCR of roughly 6 to 11 cycles were a sample-barcoded 5' primer and a J-beta primer mix. Each CDR3 protein gets one entry after TCRdb re-called the 5' RACE reads with MiXCR. Of some 1.8 million distinct CDR3 sequences listed, approximately 39% are singletons. The sample taken for sequencing was blood. These receptors were taken from a human donor in good health.

This clonotype was observed a few times. The chain joins TRBV11-2 to TRBJ1-1; the D is unclear. Deletions cut 0 bases from V and 3 bases from J, with 8 bases between. Germline CDR1 reads SGHAT; CDR2 reads FQNNGV. The CDR3 runs 14 residues. The CDR3 sequence is CASSLEQVYTEAFF. CDR3 sequence (DNA): TGTGCCAGCAGCTTAGAGCAGGTCTACACTGAAGCTTTCTTT.

The rearrangement links TRBV3-1 to TRBJ2-3; possible D gene TRBD1, 6 bases. The CDR3 is made up of 16 amino acids. The V end lost 4 bases, the J end lost 6 bases, and 20 bases lay between the germline ends. Germline-derived CDR1 and CDR2 are LGHDT and YNNKEL (reference sequence). CDR3 DNA sequence: TGTGCCAGCAGCCCCGAGGCAGGGGCTGGGGGTGATACGCAGTATTTT. Translating it yields CASSPEAGAGGDTQYF.

The chain couples TRBV20-1 to TRBJ1-5; D ambiguous. V gave up 1 base and J gave up 6 bases, with 16 bases separating them. The CDR3 extends over 15 amino acids. The V gene's germline CDR1 is DFQATT and CDR2 SNEGSKA (reference sequence). CDR3 protein: CSARALGNIRQPQHF. CDR3 sequence (DNA): TGCAGTGCTAGAGCACTCGGGAACATACGTCAGCCCCAGCATTTT.

The chain employs TRBV7-3 and TRBJ2-5; the D is unclear. CDR1 and CDR2 (germline): SGHTA, FQGTGA. Trimming took 2 bases from V and 3 from J, leaving 13 bases between them. The CDR3 spans 15 residues. CDR3 sequence (DNA): TGTGCCAGCAGCTTAGCTGGGTCTGGGGAAGAGACCCAGTACTTC. Its translation: CASSLAGSGEETQYF.

This clonotype occurred once. This chain uses TRBV20-1 with TRBJ1-5, with D possibly TRBD1 on 6 matching bases. V lost 2 bases to trimming and J lost 4 bases, with 15 bases between them. Germline V gene lookup returns CDR1 DFQATT and CDR2 SNEGSKA (reference sequence). The CDR3 contains 15 residues. The CDR3 here is CSARPHRDINQPQHF. DNA of the CDR3: TGCAGTGCTAGACCGCACCGGGACATTAATCAGCCCCAGCATTTT.

This clonotype was seen once. The chain links TRBV15 to TRBJ2-1; TRBD2 is a possible D gene (7 bases). The CDR3 has 15 amino acids. Trimming shortened V by 1 base and J by 8 bases, and 15 bases separated the two germline ends. The germline V gene encodes CDR1 LNHNV and CDR2 YYDKDF (reference sequence). The CDR3 sequence: CATSRVGGGRDEQFF. In DNA form, the CDR3 reads TGTGCCACCAGCAGAGTAGGGGGGGGGCGGGATGAGCAGTTCTTC.

This chain links TRBV19 with TRBJ2-1; TRBD1 might be the D (5 bases). V was trimmed by 1 base and J by 8 bases, leaving 6 bases between them. In germline, CDR1 is LNHDA, CDR2 SQIVND (reference sequence). The CDR3 runs 12 residues. CDR3 amino acids: CASSIARDEQFF. In nucleotides, the CDR3 is TGTGCCAGTAGTATAGCCAGGGATGAGCAGTTCTTC.

The chain recombines TRBV7-2 with TRBJ2-7, with D hard to call. CDR3 length: 18 amino acids. V dropped 5 bases and J dropped 5 bases, with 28 bases sitting between them. Germline lookup yields CDR1 SGHTA and CDR2 FQGNSA. CDR3 nucleotides: TGTGCCAGCAGCCAAGACCTTTTGGGGTTTCTCCAACCCCACGAGCAGTACTTC. Residues: CASSQDLLGFLQPHEQYF.

The chain recombines TRBV6-5 with TRBJ2-2; D is ambiguous. V lost 5 bases and J 6 bases, leaving 13 bases between the germline ends. Per germline, CDR1 MNHEY and CDR2 SVGAGI. CDR3 length: 14 residues. CDR3 nucleotide sequence: TGTGCCAGCAGTCCCGGGTTTGGGGCCGGGGAGCTGTTTTTT. Protein product: CASSPGFGAGELFF.

The V call is TRBV7-9, the J call TRBJ1-2; 7 nucleotides align to TRBD1. J gave up 4 bases and V 4 bases, and 9 bases lay outside the gene matches. Germline CDR1 SEHNR, CDR2 FQNEAQ (reference sequence). This CDR3 has 15 amino acids. CDR3 protein: CASSSPGQMIYGYTF. The CDR3, as DNA: TGTGCCAGCAGCTCACCGGGACAGATGATCTATGGCTACACCTTC.

A few counts support this clonotype. V and J are TRBV7-2 and TRBJ1-2; D uncertain. Germline V gene sequence: CDR1 SGHTA, CDR2 FQGNSA. The V and J ends lost 5 bases and 4 bases respectively, with 14 bases between them. This CDR3 has 14 residues. The CDR3 spells CASSPGSSSYGYTF. Written as DNA, the CDR3 is TGTGCCAGCAGCCCGGGATCTAGCTCCTATGGCTACACCTTC.

A word on this clonotype: Since a much larger clone is just one base distant, this may be a read error. The chain couples TRBV7-2 to TRBJ2-1, with TRBD1 matching over 7 bases. CDR3 length: 12 amino acids. The germline V gene has CDR1 SGHTA and CDR2 FQGNSA. CDR3 DNA: TGTGCCGGCAGCCCAGGGGGTTGGGAGCAGTTCTTC. Protein product: CAGSPGGWEQFF.

The table lists this clonotype with a few counts. V usage is TRBV7-9 and J usage is TRBJ2-5; a weak D match, TRBD1 (6 bases). From germline, CDR1 is SEHNR and CDR2 FQNEAQ (reference sequence). The germline V and J ends were trimmed by 7 bases and 5 bases, with 11 bases remaining between them. The CDR3 is made up of 12 amino acids. CDR3 loop: CASTSTGETQYF. Written as DNA, the CDR3 is TGTGCCAGCACCTCGACAGGCGAGACCCAGTACTTC.

This clonotype was counted many times. The chain has TRBV3-1 and TRBJ2-7; 7 bases are a match to TRBD1. With V trimmed by 6 bases and J by 1 base, 3 bases remained unmatched. This CDR3 is built from 13 residues. The V gene's germline CDR1 is LGHDT and CDR2 YNNKEL (reference sequence). The CDR3 loop is CASRLQGSYEQYF. CDR3 DNA sequence: TGTGCCAGCAGATTACAGGGGTCCTACGAGCAGTACTTC.

CDR3 sequence (DNA): TGCGCCAGCAGCTTGGAGGGGCTAGCGGGCTTGTGGGGCTACACCTTC. This codes for CASSLEGLAGLWGYTF. The chain combines TRBV5-1 with TRBJ1-2, with a possible D match to TRBD1 (5 bases). V lost 0 bases, J lost 8 bases, and 20 bases lay in between. This CDR3 has 16 amino acids. Looked up from germline, CDR1 is SGHRS and CDR2 is YFSETQ.

This clonotype was detected a few times. A clone one base away is much larger, so this may be a read error. This rearrangement joins TRBV4-2 to TRBJ2-3; D tentatively fits TRBD1 or TRBD2 (5 bases each). CDR3 length equals 12 residues. Germline values: CDR1 LGHNA, CDR2 YNFKEQ. V was cut by 8 bases and J by 1 base, with 7 bases left in between. CDR3 sequence: CASGDGTDTQYF. CDR3 nucleotides: TGTGCCAGCGGGGACGGCACAGATACGCAGTATTTT.

V and J are TRBV7-2 and TRBJ2-1, with 9 nucleotides matching TRBD1. V lost 8 bases to trimming and J lost 6 bases; unmatched junction nucleotides: 11. CDR1 and CDR2 (germline): SGHTA, FQGNSA. CDR3 length: 15 amino acids. The CDR3 spells CASQAGTGPLNEQFF. CDR3 DNA sequence: TGTGCCAGCCAGGCAGGGACAGGGCCCCTCAATGAGCAGTTCTTC.

This clonotype occurred once. This chain connects TRBV3-1 to TRBJ2-3; 8 positions match TRBD2. V lost 1 base, J lost 4 bases, and 4 bases stayed unmatched. The CDR3 has 15 amino acids. The germline V gene has CDR1 LGHDT and CDR2 YNNKEL (reference sequence). The CDR3 is CASSQGAGEADTQYF. In DNA form, the CDR3 reads TGTGCCAGCAGCCAAGGAGCGGGAGAGGCAGATACGCAGTATTTT.

The chain joins TRBV3-1 to TRBJ2-4, with D possibly TRBD2 on 6 matching bases. Gene TRBJ2-7 matches the end of the DNA better, so the J call may be wrong. The CDR3 covers 14 residues. Germline CDR1 and CDR2: LGHDT and YNNKEL (reference sequence). DNA for the CDR3: TGTGCCGGTCGCCGCGGGACCGGGAACTACGAGCAGTACTTC. Protein: CAGRRGTGNYEQYF.

This chain joins TRBV20-1 and TRBJ1-2; D is ambiguous. Per the germline V gene, CDR1 is DFQATT and CDR2 is SNEGSKA (reference sequence). Trimming stripped 0 bases from V and 0 bases from J, with 11 bases between. This CDR3 has 15 amino acids. CDR3 in amino acids: CSARDYGEANYGYTF. The DNA of the CDR3 is TGCAGTGCTAGAGATTACGGGGAGGCTAACTATGGCTACACCTTC.

This clonotype was observed a few times. The junction differs from germline at one of its ends, possibly a read error. The V gene is TRBV7-3, the J gene TRBJ2-6; TRBD2 is a possible D gene (6 bases). The CDR3 has 19 residues. Per the germline V gene, CDR1 is SGHTA and CDR2 is FQGTGA. The DNA of the CDR3 is TGTGCCAGCAGCACGATAAGGAGGGACCTCAACTCTGGGACCAACGTCCTGACTTTC. Translated, it gives CASSTIRRDLNSGTNVLTF.

This clonotype has only a few counts. The rearrangement joins TRBV27 to TRBJ1-5; 9 bases are shared with TRBD1. The germline V gene has CDR1 MNHEY and CDR2 SMNVEV (reference sequence). There are 15 residues in the CDR3. The V gene end was trimmed by 6 bases and the J gene end by 6 bases; junction bases not matched to a gene: 9. In nucleotides, the CDR3 is TGTGCCAGCAGACCAACAGGGGGCTTCGGTCAGCCCCAGCATTTT. This translates into CASRPTGGFGQPQHF.

This clonotype was seen only a few times. The CDR3 DNA follows: TGTGCCAGCTCACCTTCTTTGTTCTCTGGGGCCAACGTCCTGACTTTC. Translated: CASSPSLFSGANVLTF. This chain uses TRBV18 with TRBJ2-6; D unresolved. This CDR3 contains 16 residues. Germline loops: CDR1 KGHSH, CDR2 LQKENI. The V end lost 3 bases, the J end lost 0 bases, and 9 bases lay between the germline ends.

This clonotype occurred a few times. CDR3 nucleotide sequence: TGTGCCAGCAGTAACAGGGGGTTCTATGGCTACACCTTC. Residues: CASSNRGFYGYTF. The chain has TRBV12-3 or TRBV12-4 and TRBJ1-2, with TRBD1 matching over 8 bases. The length of the CDR3 is 13 residues. With V trimmed by 5 bases and J by 4 bases, 3 bases remained unmatched.

This clonotype was detected only a few times. The rearrangement links TRBV5-1 to TRBJ2-1; TRBD1 agrees at 9 bases. The CDR3 runs to 17 residues. Germline V gene sequence: CDR1 SGHRS, CDR2 YFSETQ. V trimming: 3 bases; J trimming: 6 bases; junction bases outside the gene matches: 13. The CDR3 here is CASSYSIQGATPNEQFF. DNA of the CDR3: TGCGCCAGCAGCTACTCCATACAGGGGGCGACCCCCAATGAGCAGTTCTTC. Supplemented by reference TRBV5-1 and TRBJ2-1, the full variable domain reads KAGVTQTPRYLIKTRGQQVTLSCSPISGHRSVSWYQQTPGQGLQFLFEYFSETQRNKGNFPGRFSGRQFSNSRSEMNVSTLELGDSALYLCASSYSIQGATPNEQFFGPGTRLTVL.

The V and J genes are TRBV6-1 and TRBJ1-1; D is possibly TRBD1 (5 bases). The CDR3 loop spans 14 amino acids. The germline V and J ends were trimmed by 4 bases and 5 bases, with 14 bases remaining between them. Germline V gives CDR1 MNHNS, CDR2 SASEGT. The CDR3 protein is CASSGRGMGTEAFF. For the CDR3, the DNA is TGTGCCAGCAGTGGACGGGGGATGGGGACTGAAGCTTTCTTT.

This rearrangement joins TRBV6-1 to TRBJ1-1; TRBD1 matches at 9 bases. This CDR3 spans 14 amino acids. V was pared by 5 bases and J by 7 bases, with 8 bases of the junction left unmatched. CDR1 MNHNS and CDR2 SASEGT come from the germline V gene. The CDR3 protein is CASSLRDRVDEAFF. CDR3 coding DNA: TGTGCCAGCAGTCTGAGGGACAGGGTTGATGAAGCTTTCTTT.